What follows describes a single T cell receptor beta chain. The record originates from a study of shared T cell receptors in the human thymus. Sequenced by immunoSEQ multiplex PCR; TCRdb stores in-frame clones only, minus some. The table records about 610,000 clones, around 89% of them present only once. Germline lookup yields CDR1 LNHNV and CDR2 YYDKDF (reference sequence). J was trimmed by 5 bases and V by 2 bases; bases with no gene match: 2. CDR3 size: 14 residues. The sample was also linked to a second study, of human thymus T cells. As that study records: Resected material from corrective heart surgery provided the thymus tissue analysed. Apparent bias marked the V and J gene usage of thymic and blood repertoires. Unrelated people showed highly overlapping thymic repertoires, related research reported.

This receptor was obtained from a boy less than two years old with a congenital heart defect. The rearrangement links TRBV15 to TRBJ2-5; 10 bases line up with TRBD2. Sequenced sample: thymocytes. CDR3 amino acids: CATSRLAGDETQYF. CDR3 coding DNA: TGTGCCACCAGCAGACTAGCGGGAGATGAGACCCAGTACTTC.